Presented here are 32 T cell receptor beta chains from one specimen sequenced in a study of OX40 agonist ivuxolimab in advanced cancers. Some clones are missing from TCRdb's copy, which holds only in-frame ones; the method was immunoSEQ multiplex PCR. This table has more than 85,000 clones, roughly 85% appearing once. Sequenced here: CD4+ or CD8+ T cells sorted from blood, sampled in a trial of the OX40 agonist ivuxolimab. The receptor source for this set is an adult with an advanced solid tumor such as melanoma, head and neck, liver or kidney cancer.

V is TRBV6-6 and J is TRBJ1-5; possibly TRBD1 for D (6 bases). The CDR3 is made up of 14 amino acids. Per the germline V gene, CDR1 is MNHNY and CDR2 is SVGAGI (reference sequence). V lost 0 bases to trimming and J lost 6 bases, with 9 bases between them. CDR3 sequence: CASSYSLGGQPQHF. CDR3 DNA: TGTGCCAGCAGTTACTCGTTAGGGGGTCAGCCCCAGCATTTT.

The DNA of the CDR3 is TGTGCCAGCAGCTTAACAGTGGGGCGCTCCTACAATGAGCAGTTCTTC. Protein sequence: CASSLTVGRSYNEQFF. The V call is TRBV7-3, the J call TRBJ2-1, with D possibly being TRBD1 (5 bases). V dropped 0 bases and J dropped 0 bases, with 9 bases sitting between them. CDR3 length: 16 residues. Germline CDR1 is SGHTA and CDR2 is FQGTGA.

The gene calls are TRBV5-4 and TRBJ1-1, with unresolved D. This CDR3 comprises 13 residues. Germline-derived CDR1 and CDR2 are SGHNT and YYREEE (reference sequence). V was pared by 3 bases and J by 0 bases, with 6 bases between. For the CDR3, the DNA is TGTGCCAGCAGCTCAACCATGAACACTGAAGCTTTCTTT. As protein: CASSSTMNTEAFF. The whole variable domain, remainder taken from reference TRBV5-4 and TRBJ1-1, is ETGVTQSPTHLIKTRGQQVTLRCSSQSGHNTVSWYQQALGQGPQFIFQYYREEENGRGNFPPRFSGLQFPNYSSELNVNALELDDSALYLCASSSTMNTEAFFGQGTRLTVV.

V gene TRBV27 combines with J gene TRBJ1-2; the match to TRBD1 covers 12 bases. V lost 8 bases to trimming and J lost 6 bases; unmatched junction nucleotides: 16. CDR1 is MNHEY, CDR2 SMNVEV, per germline (reference sequence). CDR3 length equals 17 residues. CDR3 sequence: CASSDTGTGGERNGYTF. DNA of the CDR3: TGTGCCAGCTCCGATACCGGGACAGGGGGCGAAAGGAATGGCTACACCTTC.

Only a few counts were recorded for this clone. The chain recombines TRBV7-3 with TRBJ2-5; TRBD1 matches 11 bases. The J segment lost 5 bases and the V segment lost 5 bases, leaving 4 bases of the junction unmatched. The CDR3 consists of 14 residues. The germline gives CDR1 SGHTA, CDR2 FQGTGA. CDR3 DNA: TGTGCCAGCAGCACAGGGACAGGGGGGGAGACCCAGTACTTC. It is translated as CASSTGTGGETQYF.

This chain links TRBV5-1 with TRBJ2-7; 9 bases align to TRBD1. Unmatched junction bases numbered 3, after V lost 2 bases and J lost 6 bases. Germline V CDR1 and CDR2: SGHRS, YFSETQ. There are 13 residues in the CDR3. The CDR3 nucleotides read TGCGCCAGCAGCTTAGGGACAGGGATCGAGCAGTACTTC. Residues: CASSLGTGIEQYF.

The chain carries TRBV10-3 and TRBJ2-1, with 7 bases lining up with TRBD2. Germline CDR1 reads ENHRY; CDR2 reads SYGVKD. V lost 11 bases and J lost 5; bases outside the gene matches: 12. The CDR3 runs 14 residues. The CDR3 here is CAVNSGTTHNEQFF. The CDR3 DNA reads as TGTGCCGTCAATTCCGGGACTACCCACAATGAGCAGTTCTTC.

This rearrangement joins TRBV7-9 to TRBJ1-4; 7 nucleotides agree with TRBD1. Germline CDR1 SEHNR, CDR2 FQNEAQ (reference sequence). With V trimmed by 3 bases and J by 2 bases, 6 bases remained unmatched. The CDR3 has 16 residues. The CDR3 DNA is TGTGCCAGCAGCTTGCTGACAGGGAGCACTAATGAAAAACTGTTTTTT. As protein: CASSLLTGSTNEKLFF.

The V and J genes are TRBV19 and TRBJ2-1; 9 bases align to TRBD1. Trimming removed 5 bases from V and 7 bases from J; junction bases left unmatched: 9. The CDR3 is 15 amino acids. Germline V gene lookup returns CDR1 LNHDA and CDR2 SQIVND (reference sequence). In DNA form, the CDR3 reads TGTGCCAGTAGTGGGGGGACAGGGAGGGTTAATGAGCAGTTCTTC. Translating gives CASSGGTGRVNEQFF. The full variable domain, completed using reference TRBV19 and TRBJ2-1, is DGGITQSPKYLFRKEGQNVTLSCEQNLNHDAMYWYRQDPGQGLRLIYYSQIVNDFQKGDIAEGYSVSREKKESFPLTVTSAQKNPTAFYLCASSGGTGRVNEQFFGPGTRLTVL.

This clone was observed once. The chain links TRBV9 to TRBJ2-3; 9 bases line up with TRBD2. The CDR3 loop spans 15 amino acids. V lost 4 bases to trimming and J lost 2 bases; unmatched junction nucleotides: 5. Germline CDR1 SGDLS, CDR2 YYNGEE. The CDR3 sequence is CASSQTSGATDTQYF. The DNA for the CDR3 is TGTGCCAGCAGCCAGACTAGCGGAGCCACAGATACGCAGTATTTT.

The chain links TRBV7-8 to TRBJ1-3, with D possibly TRBD1 on 6 matching bases. Germline CDR1 reads SGHVS; CDR2 reads FQNEAQ. The CDR3 covers 14 residues. Trimming removed 4 bases at V and 1 base at J, with 8 bases between. The CDR3 region is CASSWTVSGNTIYF. The CDR3 DNA reads TGTGCCAGCAGCTGGACAGTTTCTGGAAACACCATATATTTT.

This clone was observed once. The chain links TRBV7-3 to TRBJ2-3; the match to TRBD2 covers 14 bases. V gave up 3 bases and J gave up 6 bases; unmatched junction bases: 5. Per germline, CDR1 SGHTA and CDR2 FQGTGA. The length of the CDR3 is 16 residues. CDR3 DNA: TGTGCCAGCAGCTTGACTAGCGGGGGGGCCTGGGATACGCAGTATTTT. It yields the protein CASSLTSGGAWDTQYF. Complete variable domain (other parts from reference TRBV7-3 and TRBJ2-3): GAGVSQTPSNKVTEKGKYVELRCDPISGHTALYWYRQSLGQGPEFLIYFQGTGAADDSGLPNDRFFAVRPEGSVSTLKIQRTERGDSAVYLCASSLTSGGAWDTQYFGPGTRLTVL.

The chain couples TRBV18 to TRBJ1-1; D gene ambiguous. There are 15 residues in the CDR3. In germline, CDR1 is KGHSH, CDR2 LQKENI. The germline V and J ends were trimmed by 3 bases and 0 bases, with 11 bases remaining between them. CDR3 loop: CASSPPTDLNTEAFF. The CDR3 DNA reads as TGTGCCAGCTCACCCCCGACCGATTTGAACACTGAAGCTTTCTTT. Full variable domain (remainder filled in from reference TRBV18 and TRBJ1-1): NAGVMQNPRHLVRRRGQEARLRCSPMKGHSHVYWYRQLPEEGLKFMVYLQKENIIDESGMPKERFSAEFPKEGPSILRIQQVVRGDSAAYFCASSPPTDLNTEAFFGQGTRLTVV.

This clone was recorded once. The chain combines TRBV4-1 with TRBJ2-1; no firm D call. Trimming took 1 base from V and 10 from J, leaving 11 bases between them. The germline CDR1 and CDR2 sequences are MGHRA and YSYEKL. The CDR3 consists of 13 residues. CDR3 nucleotides: TGCGCCAGCAGCCAAGTTGGCCGTGAAGAGCAGTTCTTC. It specifies CASSQVGREEQFF.

This rearrangement joins TRBV19 to TRBJ1-5; TRBD1 might be the D (6 bases). Trimming cost V 8 bases and J 0 bases, with 17 bases left between them. Germline V gene lookup returns CDR1 LNHDA and CDR2 SQIVND (reference sequence). This CDR3 has 16 residues. The CDR3 DNA is TGTGCCAGTGATAGGGGGGCAGGTTATAGCAATCAGCCCCAGCATTTT. It translates to CASDRGAGYSNQPQHF.

The chain recombines TRBV18 with TRBJ1-2; D remains ambiguous. V lost 2 bases and J lost 7, with 11 bases in between. Germline lookup yields CDR1 KGHSH and CDR2 LQKENI. The CDR3 sequence is 13 residues long. CDR3 bases: TGTGCCAGCTCACCAGGTACAGCAACTGGCTACACCTTC. Its translation: CASSPGTATGYTF.

This rearrangement joins TRBV11-3 to TRBJ2-3, with D possibly matching TRBD2 (6 bases). With 5 bases removed from V and 3 bases from J, the gap between germline ends came to 9 bases. The CDR3 has 13 residues. Germline values: CDR1 SGHNT, CDR2 YENEEA. CDR3 nucleotides: TGTGCCAGCAGCCGACGGGGGACAGATACGCAGTATTTT. This sequence encodes CASSRRGTDTQYF.

J is TRBJ2-3 and V is TRBV5-8, with 10 bases matching TRBD1. The CDR3 has 14 amino acids. Germline CDR1 and CDR2: SGHTS and YDEGEE. V lost 4 bases to trimming and J lost 4 bases; unmatched junction nucleotides: 3. The DNA for the CDR3 is TGTGCCAGCAGCCCGGACAGGGGGGCAGATACGCAGTATTTT. Translated: CASSPDRGADTQYF.

V gene TRBV29-1 combines with J gene TRBJ2-5, with 12 bases that match TRBD2. This CDR3 contains 14 residues. Germline lookup yields CDR1 SQVTM and CDR2 ANQGSEA. Losses at the gene ends were 4 bases for V and 4 bases for J; bases not matched to a gene: 4. The CDR3 region has the DNA TGCAGCGTTGTTCTAGCGGGGGGGGGAGAGACCCAGTACTTC. Protein: CSVVLAGGGETQYF.

This clone was recorded once. The gene calls are TRBV7-8 and TRBJ2-7, with a weak D call TRBD2 (6 bases). The CDR3 runs to 16 residues. The germline V gene has CDR1 SGHVS and CDR2 FQNEAQ. V was clipped by 2 bases and J by 7 bases, with 21 bases between them. CDR3 amino acids: CASSLSLGWGGGEQYF. The CDR3 DNA is TGTGCCAGCAGCTTATCCCTTGGTTGGGGCGGAGGGGAGCAGTACTTC.

The chain employs TRBV2 and TRBJ2-7, with 9 bases lining up with TRBD2. The CDR3 has 15 residues. V was clipped by 0 bases and J by 5 bases; unmatched bases: 5. Germline CDR1 and CDR2: SNHLY and FYNNEI. This chain's CDR3 is CASSEARGGAHEQYF. The DNA for the CDR3 is TGTGCCAGCAGTGAAGCGCGCGGGGGGGCCCACGAGCAGTACTTC.

This chain connects TRBV7-2 to TRBJ2-5; 8 nucleotides match TRBD2. This CDR3 is built from 13 residues. J lost 5 bases, V lost 8 bases, and 7 bases had no gene match. CDR1 and CDR2 (germline): SGHTA, FQGNSA. The CDR3 loop reads CASRRGAGETQYF. As DNA, the CDR3 is TGTGCCAGCCGGCGGGGGGCCGGGGAGACCCAGTACTTC.

This clone was counted only a few times. The chain uses TRBV6-5 and TRBJ1-1, with D unclear. This CDR3 is built from 12 residues. Germline-derived CDR1 and CDR2 are MNHEY and SVGAGI. V was shortened by 7 bases and J by 2 bases, with 8 bases between the two germline ends. The CDR3 region has the DNA TGTGCCAGCAAGGAAGCTAACACTGAAGCTTTCTTT. Translation gives CASKEANTEAFF.

This clone was seen a single time. The chain couples TRBV5-1 to TRBJ2-1, with no clear D. The CDR3 length is 16 residues. The V and J ends lost 0 bases and 0 bases respectively, with 10 bases between them. CDR1 and CDR2 (germline): SGHRS, YFSETQ. The CDR3 bases are TGCGCCAGCAGCTTGGTTGGGGATAGCTCCTACAATGAGCAGTTCTTC. Encoded protein: CASSLVGDSSYNEQFF.

The V gene is TRBV5-4, the J gene TRBJ2-2, with TRBD2 as a possible D gene (6 bases). Germline V gives CDR1 SGHNT, CDR2 YYREEE (reference sequence). V lost 4 bases, J lost 3 bases, and 16 bases lay in between. The CDR3 covers 16 residues. CDR3 loop: CASSPPGRGDTGELFF. The CDR3 nucleotides are TGTGCCAGCAGCCCTCCGGGGCGGGGTGACACCGGGGAGCTGTTTTTT. Variable domain in full (rest from reference TRBV5-4 and TRBJ2-2): ETGVTQSPTHLIKTRGQQVTLRCSSQSGHNTVSWYQQALGQGPQFIFQYYREEENGRGNFPPRFSGLQFPNYSSELNVNALELDDSALYLCASSPPGRGDTGELFFGEGSRLTVL.

The chain recombines TRBV9 with TRBJ1-1, with D unresolved. The CDR3 covers 13 residues. Germline V gene data show CDR1 as SGDLS and CDR2 as YYNGEE. Trimming took 4 bases from V and 3 from J, leaving 10 bases between them. CDR3 DNA: TGTGCCAGCAGCCCCCAGGTGGACACTGAAGCTTTCTTT. Protein: CASSPQVDTEAFF.

The gene calls are TRBV6-1 and TRBJ2-1; TRBD1 aligns across 9 bases. This CDR3 region has 14 residues. Germline V gene data show CDR1 as MNHNS and CDR2 as SASEGT. V lost 7 bases and J lost 6; bases outside the gene matches: 7. CDR3 amino acids: CASIMDRGVNEQFF. The DNA of the CDR3 is TGTGCCAGCATCATGGACAGGGGTGTCAATGAGCAGTTCTTC.

In this sample, this clone turned up a few times. CDR3 sequence (DNA): TGTGCCAGCAGCCCTCTTTGGACCGCTGATAACTATGGCTACACCTTC. Its protein product is CASSPLWTADNYGYTF. The chain couples TRBV7-9 to TRBJ1-2; D not certain. The CDR3 spans 16 residues. V was pared by 5 bases and J by 1 base, with 17 bases between. In germline, CDR1 is SEHNR, CDR2 FQNEAQ (reference sequence).

CDR3 sequence reads: CASSSGQYEKLFF. The CDR3 region has the DNA TGCGCCAGCAGCTCGGGACAATATGAAAAACTGTTTTTT. The V call is TRBV5-1, the J call TRBJ1-4; D might be TRBD1 (6 bases). Trimming removed 3 bases at V and 6 bases at J, with 9 bases between. This CDR3 is 13 amino acids long. Germline CDR1 reads SGHRS; CDR2 reads YFSETQ.

The chain uses TRBV5-1 and TRBJ1-6; D remains unclear. CDR3 size: 12 residues. Trimming cost V 5 bases and J 7 bases, with 7 bases left between them. The germline V gene encodes CDR1 SGHRS and CDR2 YFSETQ. CDR3 residues: CASRSGNSPLHF. DNA of the CDR3: TGCGCCAGCAGGTCCGGAAATTCACCCCTCCACTTT.

DNA for the CDR3: TGTGCCAGCAGCCAGTACCCGCACAGGGGGCGGCCGGTGCCTAGGACTGAAGCTTTCTTT. Protein: CASSQYPHRGRPVPRTEAFF. The rearrangement links TRBV4-2 to TRBJ1-1; 9 nucleotides align to TRBD1. CDR3 size: 20 residues. The trim removed 3 bases at V and 5 bases at J, leaving 22 bases unmatched. Germline values: CDR1 LGHNA, CDR2 YNFKEQ.

As to this clone: Because the CDR3 is missing its conserved closing phenylalanine or tryptophan, this is likely a read error. The rearrangement joins TRBV2 to TRBJ1-6, with D perhaps TRBD1 (5 bases). This CDR3 has 17 residues. Trimming cost V 6 bases and J 0 bases, with 15 bases left between them. CDR1 is SNHLY and CDR2 is FYNNEI in the germline V gene. CDR3 DNA: TGTGCCAGCAGGGGAGGACCTGGGGGCTCCTATAATTCACCCCTCCACCTT. It encodes CASRGGPGGSYNSPLHL.